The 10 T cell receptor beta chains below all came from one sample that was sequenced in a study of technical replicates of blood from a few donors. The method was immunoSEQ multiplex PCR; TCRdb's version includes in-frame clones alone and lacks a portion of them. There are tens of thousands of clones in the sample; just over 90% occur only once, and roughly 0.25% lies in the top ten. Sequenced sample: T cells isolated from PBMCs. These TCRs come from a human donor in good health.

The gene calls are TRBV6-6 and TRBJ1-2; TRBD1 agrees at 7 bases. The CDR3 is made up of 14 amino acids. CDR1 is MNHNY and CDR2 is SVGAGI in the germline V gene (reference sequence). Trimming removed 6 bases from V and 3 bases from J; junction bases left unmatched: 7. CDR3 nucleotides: TGTGCCAGCAGCCTCCAGGGACAGTACTATGGCTACACCTTC. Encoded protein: CASSLQGQYYGYTF.

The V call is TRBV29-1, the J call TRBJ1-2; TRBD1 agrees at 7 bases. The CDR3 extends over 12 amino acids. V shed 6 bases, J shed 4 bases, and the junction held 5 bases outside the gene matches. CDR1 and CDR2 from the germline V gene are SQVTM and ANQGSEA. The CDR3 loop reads CSVAEGAYGYTF. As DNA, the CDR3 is TGCAGCGTGGCAGAGGGGGCCTATGGCTACACCTTC.

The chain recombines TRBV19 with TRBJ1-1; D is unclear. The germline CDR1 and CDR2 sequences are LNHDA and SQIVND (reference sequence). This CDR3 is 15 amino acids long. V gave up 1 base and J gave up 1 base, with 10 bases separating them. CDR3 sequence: CASSIGAGSNTEAFF. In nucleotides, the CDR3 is TGTGCCAGTAGTATAGGGGCAGGCTCGAACACTGAAGCTTTCTTT.

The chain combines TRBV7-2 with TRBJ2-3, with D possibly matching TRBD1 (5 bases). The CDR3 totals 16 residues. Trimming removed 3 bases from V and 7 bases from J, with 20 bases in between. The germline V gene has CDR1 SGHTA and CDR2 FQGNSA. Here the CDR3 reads CASSFVPNGAENTQYF. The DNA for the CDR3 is TGTGCCAGCAGCTTCGTACCGAATGGGGCAGAAAATACGCAGTATTTT.

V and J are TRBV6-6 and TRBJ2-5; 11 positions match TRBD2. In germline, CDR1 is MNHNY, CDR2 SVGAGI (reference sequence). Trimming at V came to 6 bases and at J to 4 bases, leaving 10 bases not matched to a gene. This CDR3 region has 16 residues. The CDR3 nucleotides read TGTGCCAGCAGACCTACTAGCGGGAGAGGAGGAGAGACCCAGTACTTC. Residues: CASRPTSGRGGETQYF.

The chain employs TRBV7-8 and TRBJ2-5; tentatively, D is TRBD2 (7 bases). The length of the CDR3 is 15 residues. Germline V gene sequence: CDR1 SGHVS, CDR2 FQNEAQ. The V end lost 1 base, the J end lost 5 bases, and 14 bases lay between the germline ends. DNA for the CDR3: TGTGCCAGCAGCTTAGATCGGGGGGCGCGTGAGACCCAGTACTTC. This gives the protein CASSLDRGARETQYF.

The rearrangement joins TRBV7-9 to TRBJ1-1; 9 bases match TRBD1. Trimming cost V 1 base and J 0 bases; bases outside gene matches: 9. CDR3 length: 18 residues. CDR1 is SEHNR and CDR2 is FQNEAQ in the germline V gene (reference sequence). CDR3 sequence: CASSLGLDRGPMNTEAFF. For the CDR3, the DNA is TGTGCCAGCAGCTTAGGTTTGGACAGGGGTCCCATGAACACTGAAGCTTTCTTT.

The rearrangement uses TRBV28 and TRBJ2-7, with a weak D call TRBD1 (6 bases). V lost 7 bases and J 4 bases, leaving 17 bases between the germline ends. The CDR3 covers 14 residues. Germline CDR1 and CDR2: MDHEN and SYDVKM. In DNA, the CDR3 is TGTGCCAGCACTTCAAGGGACAATCCTTACGAGCAGTACTTC. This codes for CASTSRDNPYEQYF.

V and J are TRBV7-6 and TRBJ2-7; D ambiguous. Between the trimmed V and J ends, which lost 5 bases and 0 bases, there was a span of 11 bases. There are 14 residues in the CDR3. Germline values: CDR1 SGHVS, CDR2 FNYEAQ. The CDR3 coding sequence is TGTGCCAGCAGCCGCGGATACCGCTCCTACGAGCAGTACTTC. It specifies CASSRGYRSYEQYF.

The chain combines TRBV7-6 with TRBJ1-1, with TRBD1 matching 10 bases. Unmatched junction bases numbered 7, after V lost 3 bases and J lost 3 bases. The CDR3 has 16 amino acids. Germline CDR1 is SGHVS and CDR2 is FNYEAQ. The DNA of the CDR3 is TGTGCCAGCAGCTTTCCAATCGGACAGGGGGACACTGAAGCTTTCTTT. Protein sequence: CASSFPIGQGDTEAFF. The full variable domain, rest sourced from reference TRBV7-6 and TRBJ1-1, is GAGVSQSPRYKVTKRGQDVALRCDPISGHVSLYWYRQALGQGPEFLTYFNYEAQQDKSGLPNDRFSAERPEGSISTLTIQRTEQRDSAMYRCASSFPIGQGDTEAFFGQGTRLTVV.